One and the same sample provided the 5 T cell receptor beta chains below, sequenced in a study of OX40 agonist ivuxolimab in advanced cancers. Library method: the immunoSEQ multiplex PCR assay. The clones in this table, taken by TCRdb from immuneACCESS, are in-frame only. Not every clone is retained; where verified, under half of the shortfall comes from an unresolved V gene, and the cause of the rest is unknown. Recorded for this sample are under 95,000 clones; 86% of them occurred a single time. The ten largest clones take up about 6.9% of the sample. The sample here was CD4+ or CD8+ T cells sorted from blood, taken in a trial of the OX40 agonist ivuxolimab. The receptor source for this set is an adult with an advanced solid tumor such as melanoma, head and neck, liver or kidney cancer.

This clone was seen only once. V gene TRBV6-6 combines with J gene TRBJ1-5; tentative D call: TRBD1 (5 bases). The CDR3 has 14 residues. Germline CDR1 MNHNY, CDR2 SVGAGI (reference sequence). Trimming removed 8 bases from V and 3 bases from J, with 14 bases in between. CDR3 bases: TGTGCCAGCGCCCGGGACGGCTTCAATCAGCCCCAGCATTTT. Residues: CASARDGFNQPQHF.

The V call is TRBV13, the J call TRBJ1-1; 8 bases match TRBD1. J gave up 2 bases and V 5 bases, and 7 bases lay outside the gene matches. CDR1 PRHDT and CDR2 FYEKMQ come from the germline V gene (reference sequence). The CDR3 runs to 15 residues. CDR3 in DNA: TGTGCCAGCAGCCTCAGGGGGCATCCAAACACTGAAGCTTTCTTT. Its protein is CASSLRGHPNTEAFF.

The V gene is TRBV7-2, the J gene TRBJ1-2; a weak D match, TRBD1 (5 bases). This CDR3 has 13 amino acids. Trimming left V 5 bases short and J 10 bases short, with 17 bases between. Germline V gives CDR1 SGHTA, CDR2 FQGNSA. The chain's CDR3 is CASSPVPGIDYTF. The CDR3 region has the DNA TGTGCCAGCAGCCCTGTACCAGGGATTGACTACACCTTC.

This chain uses TRBV7-2 with TRBJ2-1, with 12 nucleotides matching TRBD2. V shed 5 bases and J 7 bases; nucleotides not matched to a gene: 6. This CDR3 is built from 15 residues. Germline V gives CDR1 SGHTA, CDR2 FQGNSA. The CDR3 DNA is TGTGCCAGCAGCCTGACTAGCGGGAGCAAGAATGAGCAGTTCTTC. Amino acids: CASSLTSGSKNEQFF.

This chain uses TRBV7-2 with TRBJ1-2; D is ambiguous. V gave up 1 base and J gave up 6 bases, with 12 bases separating them. The CDR3 is 14 amino acids. Looked up from germline, CDR1 is SGHTA and CDR2 is FQGNSA. The CDR3 protein is CASSLDYGGNGYTF. CDR3 in DNA: TGTGCCAGCAGCTTAGATTATGGTGGGAATGGCTACACCTTC.